These T cell receptor beta chains were read from a single sample in a study of identical twins. TCRdb ran MiXCR on the 5' RACE reads and lists one entry per CDR3 protein. The sample consists of about 470,000 distinct CDR3 sequences, 20% to 25% of them appearing once. A further study also used this sample, focusing on T cells expressing NK-cell markers.

The sequencing input was CD4+ T cells sorted from blood. These receptors were collected from a woman between 18 and 30 years old in good health. The CDR3 runs from the conserved cysteine through the conserved F or W. The D gene is left open where the match is weak. Expanded clones are given a class, and other clones once, few, many or no size at all.

TRBJ2-5 | TRBV6-5 | few | . | CASSYRQGQETQYF | TGTGCCAGCAGTTACCGCCAGGGACAAGAGACCCAGTACTTC
TRBJ2-7 | TRBV15 | few | . | CATSGSAPFYEQYF | TGTGCCACCAGCGGCAGCGCTCCTTTCTACGAGCAGTACTTC
TRBJ2-7 | TRBV11-2 | once | TRBD2 | CASSFERGYEQYF | TGTGCCAGCAGCTTCGAGCGGGGATACGAGCAGTACTTC
TRBJ2-3 | TRBV20-1 | . | . | CSAPAVATDTQYF | TGCAGTGCTCCCGCGGTTGCGACAGATACGCAGTATTTT
TRBJ2-2 | TRBV12-3/TRBV12-4 | . | . | CASSQGLHNTGELFF | TGTGCCAGCAGCCAAGGACTCCATAACACCGGGGAGCTGTTTTTT
TRBJ2-1 | TRBV15 | . | . | CATSRGTPRVDEQFF | TGTGCCACCAGCAGAGGGACCCCAAGGGTCGATGAGCAGTTCTTC
TRBJ1-6 | TRBV6-1 | few | . | CASRPPLGSVNSPLHF | TGTGCCAGCAGACCTCCGCTCGGGTCAGTGAATTCACCCCTCCACTTT
TRBJ2-3 | TRBV5-5 | many | . | CASSPERVTDTQYF | TGTGCCAGCAGCCCAGAGCGCGTCACAGATACGCAGTATTTT
TRBJ1-1 | TRBV7-2 | few | . | CASSLLSMNTEAFF | TGTGCCAGCAGCTTATTAAGTATGAACACTGAAGCTTTCTTT
TRBJ1-1 | TRBV7-9 | few | . | CASSPTTGYTEAFF | TGTGCCAGCAGCCCTACGACCGGCTACACTGAAGCTTTCTTT
TRBJ1-4 | TRBV6-1 | few | TRBD1 | CASKGQGGEKLFF | TGTGCCAGCAAGGGACAGGGAGGAGAAAAACTGTTTTTT
TRBJ2-2 | TRBV7-8 | . | . | CTSSLQSRNTGELFF | TGTACCAGCAGCTTACAGTCCAGGAACACCGGGGAGCTGTTTTTT
TRBJ2-5 | TRBV4-1 | few | TRBD2 | CASSQTSAEETQYF | TGCGCCAGCAGCCAGACTAGCGCGGAAGAGACCCAGTACTTC
TRBJ1-2 | TRBV12-3/TRBV12-4 | . | . | CASSETRDYGYTF | TGTGCCAGCAGTGAAACAAGGGACTATGGCTACACCTTC
TRBJ2-5 | TRBV14 | few | TRBD2 | CASSHGLAAQETQYF | TGTGCCAGCAGCCACGGACTAGCGGCCCAAGAGACCCAGTACTTC
TRBJ2-7 | TRBV5-5 | . | TRBD2 | CASSLIGTTDYEQYF | TGTGCCAGCAGCTTGATTGGGACTACGGACTACGAGCAGTACTTC
TRBJ1-5 | TRBV10-2 | few | . | CASSENSWDQPQHF | TGCGCCAGCAGTGAAAACAGCTGGGATCAGCCCCAGCATTTT